A selection of T cell receptor beta chains follows, all from one sample in a study of blood T cells in healthy people across ages. MiXCR, run by TCRdb on the 5' RACE reads, gives a single entry per CDR3 protein. The sample has about 930,000 distinct CDR3 sequences, under 35% seen once. This sample also belongs to another study, concerning T cells of mothers and their children.

Sequencing was performed on blood. These receptors were collected from a woman between 40 and 55 years old in good health. CDR3s include the opening cysteine and the closing phenylalanine or tryptophan. The order of the fields is CDR3 protein, J gene, V gene, clone size, D gene. A D gene is named only where the DNA matches it firmly. Not all rows give a size; the values are once, few, many and, for expanded clones, a class.

CASSLSWQSNYGYTF	TRBJ1-2	TRBV27	few	.
CSARVQDLRDQPQHF	TRBJ1-5	TRBV20-1	once	.
CSAWDRLNTEAFF	TRBJ1-1	TRBV29-1	.	TRBD1
CASSLSLAGRTYNEQFF	TRBJ2-1	TRBV7-9	few	.
CASSPRGEGYEQYF	TRBJ2-7	TRBV7-9	few	.
CASSSTGTAEAFF	TRBJ1-1	TRBV12-3/TRBV12-4	.	TRBD1
CASSQGTYQETQYF	TRBJ2-5	TRBV4-1	.	.
CASSFSGVYEQYF	TRBJ2-7	TRBV7-2	many	TRBD2
CASSLRTGGRDYGYTF	TRBJ1-2	TRBV12-3/TRBV12-4	.	.
CASTLPLPGHYEQYF	TRBJ2-7	TRBV7-6	many	.
CASSSEAVTSNQPQHF	TRBJ1-5	TRBV5-5	few	.
CASSPPGEFGYTF	TRBJ1-2	TRBV28	few	.
CASSETGISGGYTF	TRBJ1-2	TRBV2	few	.
CASSQNYNEQSF	TRBJ2-1	TRBV2	.	.
CASSPDRGQGGYTF	TRBJ1-2	TRBV7-2	few	TRBD1
CASRLSGGALGETQYF	.	TRBV12-3/TRBV12-4	.	TRBD2
CASSFNRLAPRVNSYEQYF	TRBJ2-7	TRBV7-2	.	TRBD2
CASFNRAVSYNEQFF	TRBJ2-1	TRBV28	many	.
CASSTSRTGFSYEQYF	TRBJ2-7	TRBV12-3/TRBV12-4	.	TRBD1
CASSIQGANSPLHF	TRBJ1-6	TRBV19	once	.
CASSWSGTGSYEQYF	TRBJ2-7	TRBV27	.	TRBD1
CASSPLNRGFTEAFF	TRBJ1-1	TRBV19	.	TRBD1
CASRPTTGEETQYF	TRBJ2-5	TRBV7-2	.	TRBD1
CSVEDEGKRGYTF	TRBJ1-2	TRBV29-1	many	.
CASSLTGNSGYEQYF	TRBJ2-7	TRBV9	.	.
CATSSRTGGWETQYF	TRBJ2-5	TRBV15	.	TRBD1
CASSLTGEDGGYTF	TRBJ1-2	TRBV7-2	.	TRBD1
CSAGRTTYNEQFF	TRBJ2-1	TRBV20-1	.	.
CASQGAERIEAFF	TRBJ1-1	TRBV7-2	.	TRBD1
CASSSEDRSNQPQHF	TRBJ1-5	TRBV9	.	TRBD1
CASVLCGEVSDEQYF	TRBJ2-7	TRBV27	.	.
CASRADSNYGYTF	TRBJ1-2	TRBV6-1	many	.
CSAYTGANVLTF	TRBJ2-6	TRBV20-1	.	.
CASSQPGRGELFF	TRBJ1-4	TRBV4-2	.	.
CASSYSDRECYEQYF	TRBJ2-7	TRBV6-5	.	TRBD1
CATGGQGSYNSPLHF	TRBJ1-6	TRBV27	.	.
CSARGQSPSSYEQYF	TRBJ2-7	TRBV20-1	many	.
CASSFIRDQEGYTF	TRBJ1-2	TRBV7-9	.	.
CASSYSAPSVKETQYF	TRBJ2-5	TRBV6-5	few	.
CASGFRQLANYGYTF	TRBJ1-2	TRBV7-2	.	.
CASSPGGGGYEQYF	TRBJ2-7	TRBV7-6	many	.
CASSLGTNGYTF	TRBJ1-2	TRBV7-9	many	.
CASSLRGGRGTEAFF	TRBJ1-1	TRBV12-3/TRBV12-4	.	.
CASSHDTSEQYF	TRBJ2-7	TRBV4-1	many	.
CSAGEEGYTF	TRBJ1-2	TRBV29-1	few	.
CSVLTVEAFF	TRBJ1-1	TRBV29-1	many	.
CASSQGALGNEQFF	TRBJ2-1	TRBV3-1	.	.